Listed here are 9 T cell receptor beta chains from one sample, sequenced in a study of T cells in Graves' hyperthyroidism and ophthalmopathy. The TCR beta CDR3 regions underwent amplification using RNA transcripts as the source. First-round RT-PCR targeting the TCR CDR3 was performed with the HTBI primer set. Via MiXCR, TCRdb re-called the multiplex PCR reads, giving one row per CDR3 protein. This sample carries roughly 700,000 distinct CDR3 sequences, 35% of them seen once, and the ten largest clones take roughly 30%. The sample comprised blood. Every receptor here comes from a middle-aged woman with Graves' hyperthyroidism.

This rearrangement joins TRBV5-5 to TRBJ1-1; the D gene is possibly TRBD1 (5 bases). V dropped 5 bases and J dropped 2 bases, with 13 bases sitting between them. Germline assignment: CDR1 SGHKS and CDR2 YYEKEE (reference sequence). The CDR3 is 14 amino acids. The CDR3 sequence is CASSAGRRNTEAFF. The CDR3, as DNA: TGTGCCAGCAGTGCGGGACGACGAAACACTGAAGCTTTCTTT.

This clonotype was counted between two and nine times. V usage is TRBV5-1 and J usage is TRBJ2-6, with no clear D. This CDR3 has 17 amino acids. With 2 bases removed from V and 0 bases from J, the gap between germline ends came to 12 bases. Germline V lookup: CDR1 SGHRS, CDR2 YFSETQ. The CDR3 spells CASSLRSSSSGANVLTF. In DNA form, the CDR3 reads TGCGCCAGCAGCTTAAGATCCTCCAGCTCTGGGGCCAACGTCCTGACTTTC.

V is TRBV6-5 and J is TRBJ2-7, with 11 bases identical to TRBD2. This CDR3 is built from 13 residues. Germline V gene sequence: CDR1 MNHEY, CDR2 SVGAGI. CDR3 DNA sequence: TGTGTCACTAGACTAGCGGGGCCCTACGAGCAGTACTTC. It is translated as CVTRLAGPYEQYF.

In this sample, this clonotype turned up a few times. The J gene is TRBJ1-1, the V gene TRBV6-5; D unresolved. Germline assignment: CDR1 MNHEY and CDR2 SVGAGI. Trimming removed 2 bases at V and 3 bases at J, with 10 bases between. The CDR3 is made up of 14 amino acids. The CDR3 bases are TGTGCCAGCAGTTACGGCGGGGATGACACTGAAGCTTTCTTT. Its translation: CASSYGGDDTEAFF.

This clonotype was observed a handful of times. The rearrangement uses TRBV6-6 and TRBJ2-7; D is perhaps TRBD2 (6 bases). The V end was cut by 6 bases, the J end by 3 bases, with 12 bases between. CDR3 length: 13 amino acids. CDR1 is MNHNY, CDR2 SVGAGI, per germline (reference sequence). In DNA form, the CDR3 reads TGTGCCAGCAGGCGACTTAGCGGCTACGAGCAGTACTTC. Translating it yields CASRRLSGYEQYF.

The J gene is TRBJ2-7, the V gene TRBV6-6; tentatively, D is TRBD1 or TRBD2 (7 bases each). Trimming stripped 5 bases from V and 5 bases from J, with 22 bases between. This CDR3 contains 16 residues. The germline gives CDR1 MNHNY, CDR2 SVGAGI (reference sequence). CDR3 amino acids: CASSTPMGGGGNEQYF. In DNA, the CDR3 is TGTGCCAGCAGTACCCCCATGGGAGGGGGCGGCAACGAGCAGTACTTC.

This clonotype was recorded a few times. The genes are TRBV7-2 and TRBJ2-7; TRBD2 agrees at 12 bases. V lost 5 bases to trimming and J lost 3 bases; unmatched junction nucleotides: 11. CDR1 and CDR2 (germline): SGHTA, FQGNSA. The CDR3 is made up of 17 amino acids. The CDR3 spells CASSQGQTSGSIYEQYF. For the CDR3, the DNA is TGTGCCAGCAGCCAAGGTCAGACTAGCGGGAGCATCTACGAGCAGTACTTC.

This clonotype showed up many times. The chain employs TRBV12-3 or TRBV12-4 and TRBJ1-5, with TRBD1 as a possible D gene (5 bases). CDR3 size: 14 residues. V was trimmed by 2 bases and J by 4 bases, leaving 9 bases between them. DNA for the CDR3: TGTGCCAGCAGTTTATGGGACCTTAATCAGCCCCAGCATTTT. It encodes CASSLWDLNQPQHF.

Note on this clonotype: Since the CDR3 does not end with the conserved phenylalanine or tryptophan, this likely comes from a read error. The DNA is left out, because the CDR3 cannot be placed on it with certainty; the CDR3 is given as TCRdb lists it. The chain combines TRBV7-2 with TRBJ2-2; TRBD1 is the table's D call and was not checked against the DNA. In germline, CDR1 is SGHTA, CDR2 FQGNSA. The CDR3 numbers 10 amino acids, ends counted. The CDR3 loop reads CASSFGTGGV.